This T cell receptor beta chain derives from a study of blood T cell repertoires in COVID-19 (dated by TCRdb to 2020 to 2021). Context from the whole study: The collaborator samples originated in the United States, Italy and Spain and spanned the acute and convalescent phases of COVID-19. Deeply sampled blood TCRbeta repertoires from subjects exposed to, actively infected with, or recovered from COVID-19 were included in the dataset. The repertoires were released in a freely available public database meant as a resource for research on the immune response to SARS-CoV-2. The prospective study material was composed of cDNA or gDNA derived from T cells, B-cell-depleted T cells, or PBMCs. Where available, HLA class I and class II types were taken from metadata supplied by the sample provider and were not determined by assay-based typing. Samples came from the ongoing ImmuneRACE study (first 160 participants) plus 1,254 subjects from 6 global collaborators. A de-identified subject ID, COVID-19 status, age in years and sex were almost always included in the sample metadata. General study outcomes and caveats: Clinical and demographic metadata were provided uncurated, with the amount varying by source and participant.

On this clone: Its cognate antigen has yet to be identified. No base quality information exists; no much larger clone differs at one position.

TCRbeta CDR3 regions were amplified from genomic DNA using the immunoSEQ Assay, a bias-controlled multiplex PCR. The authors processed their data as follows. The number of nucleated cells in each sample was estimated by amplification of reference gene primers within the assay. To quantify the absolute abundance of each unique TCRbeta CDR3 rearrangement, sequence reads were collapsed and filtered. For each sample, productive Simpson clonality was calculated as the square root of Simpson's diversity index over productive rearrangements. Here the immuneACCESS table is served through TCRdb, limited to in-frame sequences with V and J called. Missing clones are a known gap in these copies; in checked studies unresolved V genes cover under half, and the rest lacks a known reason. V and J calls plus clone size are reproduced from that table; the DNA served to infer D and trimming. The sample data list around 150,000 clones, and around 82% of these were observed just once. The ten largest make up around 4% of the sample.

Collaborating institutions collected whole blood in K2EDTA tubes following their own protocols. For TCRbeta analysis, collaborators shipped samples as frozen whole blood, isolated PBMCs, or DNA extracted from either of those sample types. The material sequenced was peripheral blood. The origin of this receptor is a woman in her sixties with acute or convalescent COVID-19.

The CDR3 protein sequence reads: CASGRRGGYTF. The bases are TGTGCCAGCGGGCGTCGGGGAGGCTACACCTTC. The rearranged chain carries TRBV27 and TRBJ1-2, with the D gene call left open. From the cysteine up to the phenylalanine, the CDR3 has a length of 11 residues. Only the CDR3 DNA stays, 33 bases, in frame from base 1. V is clipped by 8 bases and J by 8 bases, and the sequence between their germline boundaries is 12 bases long. The germline V gene (reference sequence) gives CDR1 as MNHEY and CDR2 as SMNVEV.